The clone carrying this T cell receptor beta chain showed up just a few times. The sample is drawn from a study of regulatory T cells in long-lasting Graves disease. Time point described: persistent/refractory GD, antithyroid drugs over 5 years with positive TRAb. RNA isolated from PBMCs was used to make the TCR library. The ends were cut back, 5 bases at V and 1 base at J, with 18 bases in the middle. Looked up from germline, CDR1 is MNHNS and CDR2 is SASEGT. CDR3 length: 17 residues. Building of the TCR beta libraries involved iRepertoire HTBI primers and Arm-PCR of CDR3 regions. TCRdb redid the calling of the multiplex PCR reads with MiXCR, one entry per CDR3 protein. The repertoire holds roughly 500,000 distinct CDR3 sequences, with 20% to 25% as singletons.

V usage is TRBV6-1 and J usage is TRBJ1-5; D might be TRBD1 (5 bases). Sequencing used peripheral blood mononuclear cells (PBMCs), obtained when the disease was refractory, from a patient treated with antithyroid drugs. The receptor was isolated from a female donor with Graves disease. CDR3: CASSHVGGTGSNQPQHF. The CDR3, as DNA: TGTGCCAGCAGTCACGTGGGGGGGACCGGCAGCAATCAGCCCCAGCATTTT.